This T cell receptor (beta chain) was captured by sequencing in a study of Ad26.COV2.S vaccination and SARS-CoV-2 variants. Regarding treatment: some 19 received Ad26.COV2.S at low or high dose, single or two shots; 5 received placebo; per-sample allocation not given. Vaccine and placebo recipients were sampled on day 63 after the first injection. Vaccination employed an Ad26 vector expressing the Wuhan-strain SARS-CoV-2 spike. The assay was immunoSEQ multiplex PCR, and TCRdb's table has in-frame clones only and misses some. The sample consists of about 350,000 clones, 80% to 90% of them appearing once. This sequence was found in a person aged 18-60 years who received the Ad26.COV2.S COVID-19 vaccine or a placebo. The source material was peripheral blood, sampled in a trial of Ad26.COV2.S vaccine versus placebo.

The CDR3 sequence is CASSPTYQETQYF. The CDR3 DNA reads as TGTGCCAGCAGTCCAACGTACCAAGAGACCCAGTACTTC. V usage is TRBV27 and J usage is TRBJ2-5; unclear D gene. V lost 5 bases to trimming and J lost 0 bases, with 7 bases between them. CDR3 length: 13 amino acids. The germline CDR1 and CDR2 sequences are MNHEY and SMNVEV (reference sequence).